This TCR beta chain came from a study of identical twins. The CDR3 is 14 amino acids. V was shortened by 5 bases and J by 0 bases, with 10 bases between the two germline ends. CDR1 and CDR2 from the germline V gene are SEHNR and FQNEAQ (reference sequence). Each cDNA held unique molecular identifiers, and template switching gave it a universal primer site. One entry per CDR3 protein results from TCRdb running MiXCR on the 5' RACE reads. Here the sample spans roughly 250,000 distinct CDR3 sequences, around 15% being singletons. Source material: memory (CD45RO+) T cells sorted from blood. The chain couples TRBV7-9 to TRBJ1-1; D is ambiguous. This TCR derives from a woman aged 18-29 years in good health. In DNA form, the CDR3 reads TGTGCCAGCAGCGGGCCCCCTATGAACACTGAAGCTTTCTTT. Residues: CASSGPPMNTEAFF.